These T cell receptor beta chains were read from a single sample in a study of radiotherapy plus CTLA-4 blockade in lung cancer. The protocol was immunoSEQ multiplex PCR, while the TCRdb copy is restricted to in-frame clones and leaves out a portion. The table lists tens of thousands of clones, around 87% of them singletons. The source was peripheral blood, collected from a patient treated with radiotherapy plus ipilimumab. These receptors all stem from a human donor with non-small cell lung cancer that progressed on radiotherapy plus ipilimumab. Each CDR3 is given with its conserved first and last residue. Fields, in order: clone size, D gene, J gene, V gene, CDR3 DNA, CDR3 protein. D genes are given only for firm matches. The size field is filled for only some rows; it gives once, few, many or a size class.

NA	NA	TRBJ1-1	TRBV2	TGTGCCAGCTGGGGGACGATGAACACTGAAGCTTTCTTT	CASWGTMNTEAFF
NA	TRBD1	TRBJ1-2	TRBV5-4	TGTGCCAGCAGCTTGGAGGGTACAGGGGCGCGGGGCTACACCTTC	CASSLEGTGARGYTF
NA	NA	TRBJ1-2	TRBV6-6	TGTGCCAGCAGTTACTCGATAGGGCAGTATGGCTACACCTTC	CASSYSIGQYGYTF
NA	NA	TRBJ2-3	TRBV4-1	TGCGCCAGCAGCCAAGATACACAATCCCCAGATACGCAGTATTTT	CASSQDTQSPDTQYF
NA	TRBD2	TRBJ2-6	TRBV5-4	TGTGCCAGCAGCCTGGGACTAGCGGGGGGAGGGGCCAACGTCCTGACTTTC	CASSLGLAGGGANVLTF
NA	NA	TRBJ2-3	TRBV6-1	TGTGCCAGCTCCCAAAGCACAGATACGCAGTATTTT	CASSQSTDTQYF
once	TRBD1	TRBJ2-1	TRBV7-3	TGTGCCAGCAGCCTTGGGACAGGGCGTTACAATGAGCAGTTCTTC	CASSLGTGRYNEQFF
NA	NA	TRBJ1-2	TRBV4-1	TGCGCCAGCAGCCAAGTGGGCCCGGGGTGGGGCTACACCTTC	CASSQVGPGWGYTF
NA	TRBD1	TRBJ2-7	TRBV11-3	TGTGCCAGCAGCTTGGGACAGGGTGCCTACGAGCAGTACTTC	CASSLGQGAYEQYF
NA	TRBD1	TRBJ1-6	TRBV6-5	TGTGCCAGCAGTGCCGGGACAGCTAATTCACCCCTCCACTTT	CASSAGTANSPLHF
NA	NA	TRBJ2-7	TRBV6-6	TGTGCCAGCAGCCGCGGGGGACAAGGCTACGAGCAGTACTTC	CASSRGGQGYEQYF
few	TRBD1	TRBJ2-3	TRBV7-3	TGTGCCAGCAGCTTAAGGGGGGACAGGGATATCGCAGATACGCAGTATTTT	CASSLRGDRDIADTQYF
NA	NA	TRBJ1-1	TRBV28	TGTGCCAGCAGCCTATACCTCCAAACCCCTGAAGCTTTCTTT	CASSLYLQTPEAFF
NA	TRBD1	TRBJ2-7	TRBV5-1	TGCGCCAGCAGCCAAGGACAGGGTGGCTACGAGCAGTACTTC	CASSQGQGGYEQYF
few	TRBD2	TRBJ2-3	TRBV6-5	TGTGCCAGCAGTTACTCCGGGACTAGGACAGATACGCAGTATTTT	CASSYSGTRTDTQYF
NA	TRBD1	TRBJ1-3	TRBV5-1	TGCGCCAGCAGCCCTTTCGGACAGGGTGCTGGAAACACCATATATTTT	CASSPFGQGAGNTIYF
NA	NA	TRBJ1-2	TRBV6-4	TGTGCCAGCAGTGAGGGGAGCAACTATGGCTACACCTTC	CASSEGSNYGYTF
few	TRBD1	TRBJ1-1	TRBV23-1	TGCGCCAGCAGTCAATCGAAGGGGGGCCCGGCGGGGGAACCAGGGGGCTGCACTGAAGCTTTCTTT	CASSQSKGGPAGEPGGCTEAFF
NA	TRBD1	TRBJ1-1	TRBV5-1	TGCGCCAGCAGCAGCAGGGGGGTTTTGAACACTGAAGCTTTCTTT	CASSSRGVLNTEAFF
NA	NA	TRBJ2-7	TRBV30	TGTGCCTGGAGTGTAAGCGGTGGCGGCGGTTACGAGCAGTACTTC	CAWSVSGGGGYEQYF
NA	TRBD1	TRBJ2-2	TRBV5-1	TGCGCCAGCAGCGGCCTTGGGACAGGGGGCTCGAACACCGGGGAGCTGTTTTTT	CASSGLGTGGSNTGELFF
NA	NA	TRBJ1-2	TRBV13	TGTGCCAGCAGCATCTCAGGGCGGGGTGGCTACACCTTC	CASSISGRGGYTF